The clone carrying this TCR beta chain has just a few counts. Its matching antigen is unknown. In the authors' workflow: Built for papillary thyroid cancer, a distant-metastasis classifier drew on CDR3 differences across clinicopathological groups. TCRdb re-called the PCR reads via MiXCR. The V and J calls come from TCRdb's annotation, not from the publication. Of approximately 25,000 clones in the sample, 15% to 20% are singletons; the top ten hold around 6.5%. In germline, CDR1 is MRHNA, CDR2 SNTAGT. This CDR3 is built from 18 residues. The ends were cut back, 0 bases at V and 7 bases at J, with 24 bases in the middle. No patient had received any treatment before thyroid surgery. The sample originates from a study of metastatic and nonmetastatic thyroid tumors. Study information: Malignant and benign thyroid patients had repertoires compared in peripheral blood and tumor or nodule tissue. Findings of the study overall: As reported, TCR beta diversity in blood and tumor was significantly higher in malignant thyroid tumors than in benign nodules.

The specimen was blood. The source is a male donor with papillary thyroid cancer or a benign thyroid nodule (not recorded which). Some clones in this sample may be carry-over from other donors' samples. This rearrangement joins TRBV6-4 to TRBJ1-2; D unresolved. The CDR3, as DNA: TGTGCCAGCAGTGACTCGACTAGCGGGAACACCGGGGAGGCTGGCTACACCTTC. This translates into CASSDSTSGNTGEAGYTF.